Below are 31 T cell receptor beta chains sequenced from a single sample in a study of cytomegalovirus exposure and HLA in healthy donors. With 60 Vbeta and 13 Jbeta primers, the PCR was carried out. Sequencing was performed with immunoSEQ multiplex PCR; in TCRdb, only in-frame clones are kept and a portion is missing. In the table there are about 170,000 clones, more than 75% of which are singletons. Sequencing was performed on PBMCs. These receptors originate from a man between 25 and 39 years old in good health and CMV-seropositive.

The chain combines TRBV12-5 with TRBJ2-5; 12 bases match TRBD2. The junction had 11 bases not matched to a gene; V was cut back by 1 base and J by 5 bases. The CDR3 runs 18 residues. Germline CDR1 LGHNT, CDR2 FRNRAP. In DNA form, the CDR3 reads TGTGCTAGTGGTTTGGCCCCCTCTAGCGGGAGGGCCGGGGAGACCCAGTACTTC. Encoded protein: CASGLAPSSGRAGETQYF.

The chain employs TRBV2 and TRBJ1-2; TRBD1 might be the D (6 bases). Germline V gene sequence: CDR1 SNHLY, CDR2 FYNNEI. Trimming pared 7 bases from V and 8 bases from J, leaving 17 bases between. The CDR3 sequence is 13 residues long. CDR3 residues: CASIFDRFGGYTF. In DNA form, the CDR3 reads TGTGCCAGCATATTCGACAGGTTTGGCGGCTACACCTTC.

Note on this clone: The junction and the germline gene differ at one end; a read error may be behind it. The J gene is TRBJ1-1, the V gene TRBV7-9; 10 positions agree with TRBD1. The CDR3 length is 15 residues. From germline, CDR1 is SEHNR and CDR2 FQNEAQ (reference sequence). As DNA, the CDR3 is TGTTCCAGCAGCTTAGACAGGGGGCGCGGCACTGAAGCTTTCTTT. It yields the protein CSSSLDRGRGTEAFF.

In its sample, this clone was seen once. The V and J genes are TRBV19 and TRBJ2-7; 15 nucleotides line up with TRBD2. V trimming: 5 bases; J trimming: 0 bases; junction bases outside the gene matches: 5. Germline V CDR1 and CDR2: LNHDA, SQIVND (reference sequence). The CDR3 totals 17 residues. The CDR3 region is CASSGTSGRRSSYEQYV. The CDR3 nucleotides are TGTGCCAGTAGTGGGACTAGCGGGAGGCGCAGCTCCTACGAGCAGTACGTC.

This clone showed up just a few times. The genes are TRBV2 and TRBJ2-2, with D possibly being TRBD1 (6 bases). Germline values: CDR1 SNHLY, CDR2 FYNNEI. Trimming cost V 3 bases and J 1 base, with 9 bases left between them. The CDR3 is 15 residues long. The CDR3 sequence is CASSDRGLNTGELFF. The CDR3 DNA is TGTGCCAGCAGTGACAGGGGCCTGAACACCGGGGAGCTGTTTTTT.

Worth noting for this clone: The sample carries other DNA sequences with the same CDR3. J is TRBJ2-2 and V is TRBV7-3; a possible D gene is TRBD2 (5 bases). Germline V gene sequence: CDR1 SGHTA, CDR2 FQGTGA. This CDR3 is built from 14 residues. V gave up 2 bases and J gave up 2 bases, with 6 bases separating them. Here the CDR3 reads CASSLRLNTGELFF. CDR3 sequence (DNA): TGTGCCAGCAGCTTACGACTAAACACCGGGGAGCTGTTTTTT.

The V and J genes are TRBV7-2 and TRBJ2-1, with TRBD2 matching 7 bases. The CDR3 has 15 residues. With 5 bases clipped from V and 5 bases from J, the junction kept 9 bases outside the gene matches. Per the germline V gene, CDR1 is SGHTA and CDR2 is FQGNSA. The CDR3 DNA is TGTGCCAGCAGCACCTTGCGGGAGATTAACAATGAGCAGTTCTTC. This codes for CASSTLREINNEQFF.

The CDR3 here is CASSSFGGTQYF. In DNA, the CDR3 is TGTGCCAGCAGTTCATTCGGAGGTACGCAGTATTTT. The rearrangement links TRBV27 to TRBJ2-3; possible D gene TRBD2, 5 bases. CDR3 length: 12 amino acids. Germline lookup yields CDR1 MNHEY and CDR2 SMNVEV (reference sequence). V was pared by 4 bases and J by 8 bases, with 10 bases between.

This chain's CDR3 is CASSSLSGTSGTGELFF. The CDR3 nucleotides are TGTGCCAGCAGCTCCTTGTCCGGGACTAGCGGGACCGGGGAGCTGTTTTTT. The chain combines TRBV11-2 with TRBJ2-2; 12 positions agree with TRBD2. V gave up 4 bases and J gave up 5 bases; unmatched junction bases: 8. Germline V gene data show CDR1 as SGHAT and CDR2 as FQNNGV. The length of the CDR3 is 17 residues.

V usage is TRBV7-3 and J usage is TRBJ2-7; 7 bases are a match to TRBD2. The CDR3 loop spans 14 amino acids. V was pared by 0 bases and J by 3 bases, with 2 bases of the junction left unmatched. CDR1 and CDR2 from the germline V gene are SGHTA and FQGTGA. The CDR3: CASSLTPSGYEQYF. CDR3 nucleotides: TGTGCCAGCAGCTTAACGCCTAGCGGCTACGAGCAGTACTTC.

V usage is TRBV28 and J usage is TRBJ2-3; no definite D call. The CDR3 runs 11 residues. From germline, CDR1 is MDHEN and CDR2 SYDVKM. Trimming stripped 3 bases from V and 14 bases from J, with 12 bases between. The CDR3 coding sequence is TGTGCCAGCAGTTTTCGGCTAGAAAGGTATTTT. Its translation is CASSFRLERYF.

The chain couples TRBV7-2 to TRBJ2-7; possible D gene TRBD2, 6 bases. Trimming removed 5 bases from V and 4 bases from J, with 15 bases in between. The CDR3 contains 14 residues. The germline gives CDR1 SGHTA, CDR2 FQGNSA. The CDR3 DNA reads TGTGCCAGCAGCGTTAAGGCGGGAATGTACGAGCAGTACGTC. Its translation: CASSVKAGMYEQYV.

This sequence joins TRBV15 and TRBJ2-1; 10 nucleotides agree with TRBD2. V lost 1 base, J lost 6 bases, and 6 bases stayed unmatched. The CDR3 runs to 16 residues. Germline values: CDR1 LNHNV, CDR2 YYDKDF (reference sequence). CDR3 nucleotide sequence: TGTGCCACCAGCAGAGCGGTCAGGACTAGCGGCAATGAGCAGTTCTTC. Amino acid sequence: CATSRAVRTSGNEQFF.

V usage is TRBV15 and J usage is TRBJ2-5; D may be TRBD1 (5 bases). CDR1 and CDR2 from the germline V gene are LNHNV and YYDKDF (reference sequence). CDR3 length equals 16 residues. V was shortened by 1 base and J by 1 base, with 13 bases between the two germline ends. CDR3 amino acids: CATSRGRVLIQETQYF. In DNA, the CDR3 is TGTGCCACCAGCAGAGGCAGGGTTCTAATCCAAGAGACCCAGTACTTC.

This clone turned up a few times. This chain joins TRBV4-1 and TRBJ2-1, with a tentative D call TRBD1 (6 bases). The CDR3 extends over 14 amino acids. The germline V gene encodes CDR1 MGHRA and CDR2 YSYEKL. The V end lost 4 bases, the J end lost 8 bases, and 15 bases lay between the germline ends. The CDR3 here is CASSPHREQDEQFF. CDR3 DNA sequence: TGCGCCAGCAGCCCACACAGGGAACAGGATGAGCAGTTCTTC.

CDR3 sequence: CASSLASGSAYEQYV. CDR3 nucleotides: TGTGCCAGCAGCTTGGCTAGCGGGAGTGCCTACGAGCAGTACGTC. V usage is TRBV5-6 and J usage is TRBJ2-7; TRBD2 matches at 10 bases. This CDR3 contains 15 residues. Germline V gene data show CDR1 as SGHDT and CDR2 as YYEEEE. V shed 0 bases, J shed 2 bases, and the junction held 2 bases outside the gene matches.

The V call is TRBV7-2, the J call TRBJ1-4, with 8 bases aligning to TRBD1. Germline V gene sequence: CDR1 SGHTA, CDR2 FQGNSA. The V gene end was trimmed by 4 bases and the J gene end by 8 bases; junction bases not matched to a gene: 6. CDR3 length equals 14 residues. The CDR3 DNA reads as TGTGCCAGCAGCTCTTCAGGGGGCGGGGAAAAACTGTTTTTT. Amino acids: CASSSSGGGEKLFF. The full variable domain, in which reference TRBV7-2 and TRBJ1-4 provide the parts outside the CDR3, is GAGVSQSPSNKVTEKGKDVELRCDPISGHTALYWYRQSLGQGLEFLIYFQGNSAPDKSGLPSDRFSAERTGGSVSTLTIQRTQQEDSAVYLCASSSSGGGEKLFFGSGTQLSVL.

The chain couples TRBV9 to TRBJ2-1; possible D gene TRBD1, 6 bases. Germline V CDR1 and CDR2: SGDLS, YYNGEE. CDR3 length: 13 amino acids. V was trimmed by 1 base and J by 7 bases, leaving 9 bases between them. DNA for the CDR3: TGTGCCAGCAGCGTAAGGGGGTCTAATGAGCAGTTCTTC. Its translation is CASSVRGSNEQFF.

The chain employs TRBV7-2 and TRBJ1-2; D might be TRBD1 (6 bases). The CDR3 loop spans 15 amino acids. CDR1 is SGHTA and CDR2 is FQGNSA in the germline V gene. V lost 5 bases to trimming and J lost 5 bases, with 18 bases between them. This CDR3 reads CASSPAAGTKYGYTF. Here the CDR3 DNA reads TGTGCCAGCAGCCCAGCCGCCGGGACAAAGTATGGCTACACCTTC.

The gene calls are TRBV13 and TRBJ2-2; TRBD2 agrees at 12 bases. V gave up 6 bases and J gave up 5 bases; unmatched junction bases: 4. Germline CDR1 PRHDT, CDR2 FYEKMQ (reference sequence). CDR3 size: 15 residues. The CDR3 bases are TGTGCCAGCAGACCACTAGCGGGAGGAACCGGGGAGCTGTTTTTT. Translation gives CASRPLAGGTGELFF.

This chain uses TRBV2 with TRBJ2-5, with D maybe TRBD2 (7 bases). With 7 bases removed from V and 5 bases from J, the gap between germline ends came to 20 bases. In germline, CDR1 is SNHLY, CDR2 FYNNEI. CDR3 size: 15 residues. CDR3 sequence reads: CASIRGGGTLETQYF. CDR3 nucleotides: TGTGCCAGCATTCGAGGGGGAGGGACTCTGGAGACCCAGTACTTC.

Relative to its sample, this clone is medium-sized (0.01 to 0.1%). Other DNA sequences within the sample encode an identical CDR3. The chain employs TRBV14 and TRBJ2-7, with 11 nucleotides matching TRBD2. J gave up 4 bases and V 1 base, and 3 bases lay outside the gene matches. The germline V gene encodes CDR1 SGHDN and CDR2 FVKESK. CDR3 length: 15 residues. CDR3 amino acids: CASSQGLAGSYEQYV. CDR3 sequence (DNA): TGTGCCAGCAGCCAAGGACTAGCGGGATCTTACGAGCAGTACGTC.

This chain links TRBV6-1 with TRBJ2-5; D ambiguous. V gave up 8 bases and J gave up 1 base, with 17 bases separating them. Germline loops: CDR1 MNHNS, CDR2 SASEGT. The CDR3 covers 15 residues. CDR3 sequence reads: CASSKGDFAQETQYF. CDR3 in DNA: TGTGCCAGCTCTAAAGGTGACTTCGCCCAAGAGACCCAGTACTTC.

J is TRBJ2-7 and V is TRBV11-1; TRBD1 matches at 7 bases. Germline CDR1 reads SGHAT; CDR2 reads FQDESV (reference sequence). V dropped 4 bases and J dropped 7; count of bases not matched to a gene: 7. This CDR3 comprises 13 residues. This CDR3 is CASSSRQGGEQYV. The DNA of the CDR3 is TGTGCCAGCAGCTCAAGACAGGGCGGGGAGCAGTACGTC.

This chain connects TRBV27 to TRBJ2-1, with D maybe TRBD2 (7 bases). CDR3 length: 15 residues. CDR1 and CDR2 (germline): MNHEY, SMNVEV (reference sequence). V lost 5 bases to trimming and J lost 2 bases, with 13 bases between them. The CDR3 coding sequence is TGTGCCAGCAGTCTCCCGGGGGGCGCCTACAATGAGCAGTTCTTC. Amino acids: CASSLPGGAYNEQFF.

This rearrangement joins TRBV4-3 to TRBJ2-3, with 14 bases aligning to TRBD2. In germline, CDR1 is LGHNA, CDR2 YSLEER. The CDR3 sequence is 18 residues long. J lost 2 bases, V lost 2 bases, and 6 bases had no gene match. In DNA, the CDR3 is TGCGCCAGCAGCCAATCCCCGGGACTAGCGGGAGACACAGATACGCAGTATTTT. Translation: CASSQSPGLAGDTDTQYF.

The V gene is TRBV4-2, the J gene TRBJ1-4; possible D gene TRBD1, 6 bases. The CDR3 runs 16 residues. V was pared by 0 bases and J by 8 bases, with 16 bases between. Germline CDR1 LGHNA, CDR2 YNFKEQ. CDR3 DNA sequence: TGTGCCAGCAGCCAAGATGGATCCAGGGGTGGGGAAAAACTGTTTTTT. This sequence encodes CASSQDGSRGGEKLFF.

This rearrangement joins TRBV6-5 to TRBJ2-2; maybe TRBD1 (5 bases). From germline, CDR1 is MNHEY and CDR2 SVGAGI. V was cut by 2 bases and J by 2 bases, with 12 bases left in between. The CDR3 contains 16 residues. Written as DNA, the CDR3 is TGTGCCAGCAGTTACAGACAGCTTGTTAACACCGGGGAGCTGTTTTTT. Amino acid sequence: CASSYRQLVNTGELFF.

This rearrangement joins TRBV6-1 to TRBJ1-5; possibly TRBD1 for D (6 bases). V was cut by 5 bases and J by 7 bases, with 15 bases left in between. Germline V lookup: CDR1 MNHNS, CDR2 SASEGT. CDR3 size: 14 residues. CDR3 sequence reads: CASSSSQGNQPQHF. CDR3 coding DNA: TGTGCCAGCAGTTCGTCACAGGGAAACCAGCCCCAGCATTTT.

This clone was detected only once. The chain is built from TRBV18 and TRBJ2-1; 11 bases are a match to TRBD2. Trimming took 6 bases from V and 15 from J; bases not matched to a gene: 19. This CDR3 region has 16 residues. Germline V gene lookup returns CDR1 KGHSH and CDR2 LQKENI. The CDR3 loop reads CASSDDNRGLAGLPFF. The CDR3 nucleotides are TGTGCCAGCTCCGACGACAACCGTGGACTAGCGGGTCTTCCGTTCTTC.

The V and J genes are TRBV2 and TRBJ2-7, with D possibly matching TRBD1 (6 bases). CDR3 length: 16 amino acids. Germline-derived CDR1 and CDR2 are SNHLY and FYNNEI. V lost 6 bases and J 2 bases, leaving 20 bases between the germline ends. CDR3 bases: TGTGCCAGCAGGGAGGCCAGGGGATTGGCGACCTACGAGCAGTACTTC. This translates into CASREARGLATYEQYF.